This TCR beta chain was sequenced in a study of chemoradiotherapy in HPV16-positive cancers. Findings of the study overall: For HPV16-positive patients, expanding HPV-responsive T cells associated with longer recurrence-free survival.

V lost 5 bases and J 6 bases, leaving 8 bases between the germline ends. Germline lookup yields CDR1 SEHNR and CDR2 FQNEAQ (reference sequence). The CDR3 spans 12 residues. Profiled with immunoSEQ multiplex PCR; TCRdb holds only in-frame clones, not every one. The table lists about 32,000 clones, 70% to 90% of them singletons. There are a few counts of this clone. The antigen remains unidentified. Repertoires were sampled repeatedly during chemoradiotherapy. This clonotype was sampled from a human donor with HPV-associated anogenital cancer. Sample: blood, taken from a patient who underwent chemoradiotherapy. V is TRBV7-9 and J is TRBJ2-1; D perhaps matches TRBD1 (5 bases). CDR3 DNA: TGTGCCAGCAGCCAGGGCCCCAATGAGCAGTTCTTC. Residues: CASSQGPNEQFF.